The 22 T cell receptor beta chains presented below share a single source sample, sequenced in a study of T-cell reconstitution after alpha-beta-depleted transplantation in children. Using unique molecular identifiers, the investigators prepared the TCRbeta library. TCRdb fed the PCR reads into MiXCR, producing one record per CDR3 protein. The sample includes about 600,000 distinct CDR3 sequences, about 10% of them seen just once. The sequenced sample was PBMCs from the stem cell graft donor, obtained from the stem cell graft. The receptors were gathered from a human donor who donated a stem cell graft to a child with acute myeloid leukemia.

This clonotype was picked up many times. V usage is TRBV20-1 and J usage is TRBJ2-1; the match to TRBD2 covers 16 bases. The germline CDR1 and CDR2 sequences are DFQATT and SNEGSKA (reference sequence). V lost 5 bases, J lost 0 bases, and 7 bases stayed unmatched. The CDR3 has 18 residues. Here the CDR3 reads CSAPQGLAGGVSYNEQFF. DNA for the CDR3: TGCAGTGCTCCTCAGGGACTAGCGGGAGGGGTCTCCTACAATGAGCAGTTCTTC.

The gene calls are TRBV3-1 and TRBJ2-4; weak D call: TRBD2 (6 bases). V was cut by 1 base and J by 0 bases, with 13 bases left in between. The CDR3 runs to 17 residues. Germline assignment: CDR1 LGHDT and CDR2 YNNKEL (reference sequence). This chain's CDR3 is CASSQVPGGIAKNIQYF. CDR3 DNA: TGTGCCAGCAGCCAAGTCCCTGGGGGGATAGCCAAAAACATTCAGTACTTC.

This clonotype was detected only a few times. The rearrangement links TRBV6-2 or TRBV6-3 to TRBJ2-7; D gene unclear. V was trimmed by 5 bases and J by 6 bases, leaving 11 bases between them. CDR1 is MNHEY and CDR2 is SVGEGT in the germline V gene. The CDR3 totals 12 residues. Here the CDR3 DNA reads TGTGCCAGCAGTCCTCGTCGGCGCGAGCAGTACTTC. It specifies CASSPRRREQYF.

This clonotype was detected a few times. The chain is built from TRBV21-1 and TRBJ2-1; the D call TRBD1 from the table was never checked on the DNA. TRBV21-1 is reported as a pseudogene. This CDR3 has 22 amino acids. The CDR3 nucleotides are TGTGCCAGCAGCAAAGGATGGGTTGGGGACAGGGGCGCCCACAACTCCTACAATGAGCAGTTCTTC. This encodes CASSKGWVGDRGAHNSYNEQFF.

V is TRBV20-1 and J is TRBJ2-3; 15 bases are shared with TRBD2. In germline, CDR1 is DFQATT, CDR2 SNEGSKA (reference sequence). The V gene end was trimmed by 7 bases and the J gene end by 4 bases; junction bases not matched to a gene: 6. This CDR3 contains 15 residues. The CDR3 loop reads CSGTSGRGTADTQYF. The CDR3 nucleotides are TGCAGTGGGACTAGCGGGAGGGGGACCGCAGATACGCAGTATTTT.

This rearrangement joins TRBV12-3 or TRBV12-4 to TRBJ1-2; the D is unclear. The CDR3 runs 13 residues. V shed 3 bases and J shed 4 bases, with 9 bases lying between them. CDR3 coding DNA: TGTGCCAGCAGTTTGGCAAGCGCCTATGGCTACACCTTC. It specifies CASSLASAYGYTF.

This clonotype was seen repeatedly, ten times or more. The chain couples TRBV20-1 to TRBJ2-5, with unresolved D. The germline CDR1 and CDR2 sequences are DFQATT and SNEGSKA (reference sequence). Trimming took off 0 bases at V and 6 bases at J, with 8 bases between the two ends. This CDR3 has 12 amino acids. CDR3 sequence: CSAREKSQTQYF. In DNA form, the CDR3 reads TGCAGTGCTAGAGAAAAGAGCCAGACCCAGTACTTC.

This clonotype was observed at least ten times. The rearrangement joins TRBV7-6 to TRBJ1-1; TRBD1 aligns across 7 bases. Germline V gives CDR1 SGHVS, CDR2 FNYEAQ. CDR3 size: 13 residues. V gave up 5 bases and J gave up 4 bases; unmatched junction bases: 4. Here the CDR3 reads CASSGNRGTEAFF. The CDR3 DNA sequence: TGTGCCAGCAGCGGGAACAGGGGCACTGAAGCTTTCTTT.

In this sample, this clonotype turned up many times. This chain links TRBV6-1 with TRBJ2-1; the match to TRBD2 covers 7 bases. CDR1 MNHNS and CDR2 SASEGT come from the germline V gene. The V gene end was trimmed by 10 bases and the J gene end by 2 bases; junction bases not matched to a gene: 8. The CDR3 has 14 amino acids. CDR3 coding DNA: TGTGCCATCACGAGCGGGACCCCCTACAATGAGCAGTTCTTC. This codes for CAITSGTPYNEQFF.

J is TRBJ1-3 and V is TRBV29-1; D not resolved. The CDR3 covers 13 residues. The V end lost 2 bases, the J end lost 1 base, and 6 bases lay between the germline ends. CDR1 is SQVTM, CDR2 ANQGSEA, per germline. DNA of the CDR3: TGCAGCGTTGAACAGAGGTCTGGAAACACCATATATTTT. Translation gives CSVEQRSGNTIYF.

This clonotype was seen a few times. J is TRBJ1-1 and V is TRBV29-1; D gene unclear. CDR1 is SQVTM and CDR2 is ANQGSEA in the germline V gene. The V end was cut by 4 bases, the J end by 3 bases, with 3 bases between. CDR3 size: 10 residues. The DNA for the CDR3 is TGCAGCGTTGCACACACTGAAGCTTTCTTT. This codes for CSVAHTEAFF. Using reference TRBV29-1 and TRBJ1-1 for the parts outside the CDR3, the full variable domain is SAVISQKPSRDICQRGTSLTIQCQVDSQVTMMFWYRQQPGQSLTLIATANQGSEATYESGFVIDKFPISRPNLTFSTLTVSNMSPEDSSIYLCSVAHTEAFFGQGTRLTVV.

This clonotype was found many times. The chain joins TRBV27 to TRBJ2-1; D unresolved. The V gene's germline CDR1 is MNHEY and CDR2 SMNVEV (reference sequence). The CDR3 has 13 residues. Trimming pared 1 base from V and 7 bases from J, leaving 8 bases between. In nucleotides, the CDR3 is TGTGCCAGCAGTTTATTCGCTTCGAATGAGCAGTTCTTC. It encodes CASSLFASNEQFF.

Only a few counts were recorded for this clonotype. The chain uses TRBV20-1 and TRBJ2-6; D is ambiguous. V lost 0 bases and J 2 bases, leaving 8 bases between the germline ends. Germline CDR1 is DFQATT and CDR2 is SNEGSKA (reference sequence). The length of the CDR3 is 15 residues. The CDR3 here is CSARERKTGANVLTF. CDR3 DNA: TGCAGTGCTAGAGAACGGAAAACTGGGGCCAACGTCCTGACTTTC.

In its sample, this clonotype was seen many times. The chain employs TRBV15 and TRBJ2-7; D unresolved. The CDR3 is made up of 12 amino acids. CDR1 and CDR2 from the germline V gene are LNHNV and YYDKDF (reference sequence). Deletions cut 5 bases from V and 2 bases from J, with 7 bases between. CDR3 nucleotide sequence: TGTGCCACCAGCCTAACCCCCTACGAGCAGTACTTC. It encodes CATSLTPYEQYF.

A note on this clonotype: At one end, the junction sequence differs from germline, possibly due to a read error. The rearrangement joins TRBV12-3 or TRBV12-4 to TRBJ2-5; D is perhaps TRBD1 or TRBD2 (5 bases each). CDR3 size: 13 residues. CDR3 sequence: CASSFFQGEAQYF. For the CDR3, the DNA is TGTGCCAGCAGTTTCTTCCAGGGAGAGGCCCAGTACTTC.

This sequence joins TRBV7-2 and TRBJ2-2; 9 bases line up with TRBD2. V was pared by 6 bases and J by 5 bases, with 7 bases of the junction left unmatched. Looked up from germline, CDR1 is SGHTA and CDR2 is FQGNSA. The CDR3 is 15 residues long. CDR3 DNA sequence: TGTGCCAGCAGAAAAGCGGGAGGTGTTACCGGGGAGCTGTTTTTT. Residues: CASRKAGGVTGELFF.

Only a few counts were recorded for this clonotype. V is TRBV20-1 and J is TRBJ2-2, with 8 bases that match TRBD2. The CDR3 loop spans 14 amino acids. Unmatched junction bases numbered 9, after V lost 5 bases and J lost 7 bases. The V gene's germline CDR1 is DFQATT and CDR2 SNEGSKA (reference sequence). This chain's CDR3 is CSASGTRLYGELFF. DNA of the CDR3: TGCAGTGCTTCCGGGACTAGATTATACGGGGAGCTGTTTTTT.

This clonotype was observed a few times. The rearrangement links TRBV11-2 to TRBJ2-1, with TRBD1 as a possible D gene (6 bases). The CDR3 spans 14 residues. Germline V gene lookup returns CDR1 SGHAT and CDR2 FQNNGV. V shed 3 bases and J shed 3 bases, with 9 bases lying between them. The CDR3 coding sequence is TGTGCCAGCAGCTTTTTCAGGGGCTACAATGAGCAGTTCTTC. Translated, it gives CASSFFRGYNEQFF. Looking up the rest from reference TRBV11-2 and TRBJ2-1 gives the full variable domain: EAGVAQSPRYKIIEKRQSVAFWCNPISGHATLYWYQQILGQGPKLLIQFQNNGVVDDSQLPKDRFSAERLKGVDSTLKIQPAKLEDSAVYLCASSFFRGYNEQFFGPGTRLTVL.

As regards this clonotype: It is likely a read error: a sequence one base away is far more abundant. V usage is TRBV3-1 and J usage is TRBJ2-5; TRBD2 matches 8 bases. The J call may be mistaken, given a closer DNA end match to TRBJ2-1. The CDR3 totals 13 residues. Germline V gene data show CDR1 as LGHDT and CDR2 as YNNKEL (reference sequence). This CDR3 is CASSLLAEETQFF. The CDR3 coding sequence is TGTGCCAGCAGCCTACTAGCGGAAGAGACCCAGTTCTTC.

The sample holds a few counts of this clonotype. V usage is TRBV5-1 and J usage is TRBJ2-1; D ambiguous. The V gene's germline CDR1 is SGHRS and CDR2 YFSETQ. Deletions cut 0 bases from V and 5 bases from J, with 12 bases between. The CDR3 has 15 amino acids. This chain's CDR3 is CASSLEVVQNNEQFF. The DNA for the CDR3 is TGCGCCAGCAGCTTGGAGGTAGTACAGAACAATGAGCAGTTCTTC.

The table lists this clonotype with a few counts. The chain is built from TRBV5-1 and TRBJ2-1, with TRBD2 matching over 13 bases. The CDR3 loop spans 18 amino acids. Trimming at V came to 4 bases and at J to 0 bases, leaving 7 bases not matched to a gene. CDR1 SGHRS and CDR2 YFSETQ come from the germline V gene. This chain's CDR3 is CASSPGLAGPSSYNEQFF. The CDR3 DNA sequence: TGCGCCAGCAGCCCGGGACTAGCGGGACCAAGCTCCTACAATGAGCAGTTCTTC.

This clonotype was detected ten times or more. The chain links TRBV29-1 to TRBJ2-1; 8 bases fit TRBD1. CDR3 length: 14 amino acids. CDR1 is SQVTM and CDR2 is ANQGSEA in the germline V gene. The V and J ends lost 8 bases and 4 bases, in that order; junction bases with no gene match: 10. This CDR3 reads CSPAGQGGYNEQFF. CDR3 DNA: TGCAGCCCCGCAGGACAGGGTGGGTACAATGAGCAGTTCTTC.